This T cell receptor (beta chain) comes out of a study of T cell responses to AZD1222 COVID-19 vaccine (dated by TCRdb to about 2021). Some background on the complete study: A total of over 230 trial participants underwent TCR sequencing, of whom roughly 210 received two doses of AZD1222 and some 25 received two doses of the MenACWY control vaccine. Trial participants were enrolled by age into subgroups of 18-55, 56-69 and 70-plus years, and around 150, 28 and 57 TCR-sequenced participants, respectively, were included in these subgroups.

Broader findings and caveats from the paper: Conclusions about previously exposed vaccinees were limited because only six or seven AZD1222 recipients were SARS-CoV-2 seropositive at baseline. Participants were mostly white British, with more females than males. The authors suggested clonal diversity may have been underestimated. After two AZD1222 doses, both the breadth and the depth of spike-specific TCRs were significantly higher than at day 0 and than in MenACWY recipients. No day 14 peak-response samples were available, so repertoires were characterized only after the peak T cell response. Reportedly, almost half of the unique spike-specific TCRs recognized epitopes lying outside the regions that are mutated in the B.1.351 and B.1.1.7 variants. In the small 56-69-year group, the increase in depth fell short of significance, most likely because of low power. Vaccine-associated CD4 TCRs spanned the whole spike protein, with dominant responses in regions 160-218 and 743-854.

The CDR3 regions of human TCRbeta chains were analyzed by immunosequencing. The original pipeline was this. TCRs in the repertoires were matched against a reference library of SARS-CoV-2-specific TCRs that had been generated with the MIRA antigen-specificity platform. Breadth meant the fraction of unique TCRs that were SARS-CoV-2-associated, whereas depth meant the fraction of total T cells that were SARS-CoV-2-associated. Using the MIRA data, every spike-specific TCR was mapped to the spike region that the TCR reacted to and assigned to either a CD4 or a CD8 class. Log10-transformed breadth and depth values were compared by one-way ANOVA with Sidak's multiple comparisons tests. TCRdb re-hosts the immuneACCESS table, in-frame sequences only. Its copies lack some clones; in the studies checked, an unresolved V gene accounts for under half of them, and the cause for the rest is not known. Clone size and V and J calls were adopted from that table, with D and trimming inferred from the DNA. This sample lists under 200,000 clones; just over 90% were detected once. The ten largest clones capture roughly 4.4% of the sample.

The time point label here, explained by the study, means: baseline before first vaccination. In light of the paper, this sample's treatment or condition label describes: meningococcal conjugate vaccine given as trial control. Vaccinee samples came from UK trials COV001 and COV002, including a single-blind randomized controlled phase 2/3 trial of AZD1222 (ChAdOx1 nCoV-19) in healthy adults. Trial participant PBMC samples were collected at day 0 and day 28 after the second dose for TCRbeta chain sequencing. Concerning this clone: No antigen is known for it. No base quality information exists; no much larger clone differs at one position.

From the germline V gene, CDR1 is MNHNS and CDR2 is SASEGT. V lost 2 bases and J lost 4 bases; the stretch between them is 14 bases long. The CDR3 sequence holds 15 residues, the cysteine and phenylalanine included. Left in the record is the CDR3 DNA by itself, 45 bases read in frame from the first base. This chain is built from TRBV6-1 and TRBJ1-2; the D gene is not confidently resolved. This specimen consisted of peripheral blood, obtained on day 0 of MenACWY control vaccination. The clonotype was recovered from an adult in good health. The CDR3 reads CASSEMAQVPYGYTF. The nucleotide sequence reads as follows: TGTGCCAGCAGTGAAATGGCCCAGGTACCCTATGGCTACACCTTC.